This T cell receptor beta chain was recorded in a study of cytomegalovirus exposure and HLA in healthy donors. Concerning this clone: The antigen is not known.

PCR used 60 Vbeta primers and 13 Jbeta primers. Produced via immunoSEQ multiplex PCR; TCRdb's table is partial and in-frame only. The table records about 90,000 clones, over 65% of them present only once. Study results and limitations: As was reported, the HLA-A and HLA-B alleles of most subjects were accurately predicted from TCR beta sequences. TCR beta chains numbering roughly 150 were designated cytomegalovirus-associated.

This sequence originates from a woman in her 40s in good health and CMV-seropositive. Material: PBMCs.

CDR3 nucleotide sequence: TGTGCCTCCCGGGACCTCGCACAGGGGAACACTGAAGCTTTCTTT. The encoded protein is CASRDLAQGNTEAFF. The chain is built from TRBV6-6 and TRBJ1-1, with D maybe TRBD1 (6 bases). Germline V gene data show CDR1 as MNHNY and CDR2 as SVGAGI (reference sequence). The CDR3 sequence is 15 residues long. V was shortened by 11 bases and J by 1 base, with 20 bases between the two germline ends.